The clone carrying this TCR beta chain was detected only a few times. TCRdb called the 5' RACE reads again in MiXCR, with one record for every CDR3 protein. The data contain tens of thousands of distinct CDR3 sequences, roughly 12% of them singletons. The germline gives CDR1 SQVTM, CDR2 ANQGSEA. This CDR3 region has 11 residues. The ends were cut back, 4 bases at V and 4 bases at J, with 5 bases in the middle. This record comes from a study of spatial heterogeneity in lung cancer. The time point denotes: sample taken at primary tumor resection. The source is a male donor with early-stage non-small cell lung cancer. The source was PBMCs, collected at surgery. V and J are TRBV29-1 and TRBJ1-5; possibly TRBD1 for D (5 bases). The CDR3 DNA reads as TGCAGCGTTGGACAGAATCAGCCCCAGCATTTT. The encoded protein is CSVGQNQPQHF.